The entry below gives a single TCR beta chain sequence along with its context. Its antigen remains unidentified. Germline CDR1 is SQVTM and CDR2 is ANQGSEA. The CDR3 covers 13 residues. V shed 5 bases, J shed 0 bases, and the junction held 1 base outside the gene matches. This record belongs to a study of cytomegalovirus exposure and HLA in healthy donors. Using immunoSEQ multiplex PCR, the repertoire was profiled, and TCRdb retains in-frame clones only, with some absent. The sample carries roughly 130,000 clones, roughly 89% recorded once. Findings of the study overall: That first-cohort TCR clusters tended to co-occur in the roughly 130 validation repertoires was found in a later analysis. According to reports, the classifier identified cytomegalovirus status with high specificity and sensitivity.

The TCR originated in a man aged 25-40 years in good health and CMV-seronegative. The chain has TRBV29-1 and TRBJ2-3; 8 bases agree with TRBD2. The sequenced sample was PBMCs. The CDR3 DNA follows: TGCAGCGTTCGGGGGGGAAGCACAGATACGCAGTATTTT. Amino acids: CSVRGGSTDTQYF.